This TCR beta chain was identified in a study of blood T cell repertoires in COVID-19. Whole-study context: The United States, Italy and Spain were the sources of the acute and convalescent COVID-19 samples. The cDNA or gDNA used as material had been derived from T cells, B-cell-depleted T cells, or PBMCs.

The CDR3 is made up of 14 amino acids. Between the trimmed V and J ends, which lost 6 bases and 10 bases, there was a span of 18 bases. The germline gives CDR1 MNHEY, CDR2 SVGEGT. Authors' methods: Estimated nucleated cell counts came from reference gene primer amplification. TCRdb keeps only in-frame clones here, not all; method: immunoSEQ multiplex PCR. The DNA gave D and trimming, while V, J and clone size come from that table. The table has around 250,000 clones, 70% to 90% seen once. The chain carries TRBV6-2 or TRBV6-3 and TRBJ1-4, with D maybe TRBD1 (6 bases). The sequencing input was peripheral blood. The TCR comes from a man between 18 and 29 years old with active or convalescent COVID-19. Here the CDR3 reads CASSTTGRFGKLFF. In nucleotides, the CDR3 is TGTGCCAGCAGCACTACAGGGCGATTCGGAAAACTGTTTTTT.